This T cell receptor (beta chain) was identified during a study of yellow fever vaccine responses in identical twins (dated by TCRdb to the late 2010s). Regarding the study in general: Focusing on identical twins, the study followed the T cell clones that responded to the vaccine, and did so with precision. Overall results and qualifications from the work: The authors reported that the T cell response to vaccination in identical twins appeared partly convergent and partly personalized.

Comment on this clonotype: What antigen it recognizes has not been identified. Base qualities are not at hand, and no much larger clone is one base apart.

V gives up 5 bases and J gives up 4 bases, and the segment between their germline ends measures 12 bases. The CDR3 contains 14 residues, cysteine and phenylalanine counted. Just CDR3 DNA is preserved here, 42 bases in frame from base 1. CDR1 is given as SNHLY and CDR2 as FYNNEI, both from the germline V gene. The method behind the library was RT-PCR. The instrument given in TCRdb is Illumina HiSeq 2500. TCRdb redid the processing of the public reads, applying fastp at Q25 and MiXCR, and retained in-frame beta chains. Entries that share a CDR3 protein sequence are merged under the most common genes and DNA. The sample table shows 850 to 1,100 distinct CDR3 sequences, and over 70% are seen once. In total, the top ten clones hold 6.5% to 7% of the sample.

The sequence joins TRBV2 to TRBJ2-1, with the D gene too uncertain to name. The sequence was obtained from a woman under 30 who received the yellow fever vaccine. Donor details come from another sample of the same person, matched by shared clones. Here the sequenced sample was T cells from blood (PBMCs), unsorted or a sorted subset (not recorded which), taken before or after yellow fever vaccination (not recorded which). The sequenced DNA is TGTGCCAGCAGTCCCCGGTCTCTTTACAATGAGCAGTTCTTC. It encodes CASSPRSLYNEQFF.